This T cell receptor (beta chain) was sequenced in a study of shared clonotypes between healthy human individuals. Study-level points and caveats: When compared with the clonotypes that were shared by all four sorted-subset donors, the non-shared clonotypes turned out to have lower generation probabilities.

A remark on this clone: Its antigen is still unknown.

Trimming at V came to 0 bases and at J to 7 bases, leaving 8 bases not matched to a gene. Per germline, CDR1 SGHRS and CDR2 YFSETQ. The CDR3 extends over 16 amino acids. Sorted subsets were amplified in replicate PCRs using 200 ng DNA, approximately 30,000 T cell genomes. Measured with immunoSEQ multiplex PCR; TCRdb has only the in-frame clones, and not every one. The table lists over a million clones, 70% to 80% of them singletons, with roughly 0.57% in the top ten. The donors, healthy adults who were HIV-negative, had experienced no recent acute infections or vaccinations. Splitting of CD4+ cells produced CD45RA+ naive and CD45RA-negative memory subsets.

The rearrangement uses TRBV5-1 and TRBJ2-2; TRBD1 matches at 8 bases. The material sequenced was memory CD4+ T cells from PBMCs. Documented subset: CD45RA-negative fraction. The TCR sequence derives from a man aged 18 to 29 in good health. Some clones in this sample may be carry-over from other donors' samples. CDR3 region: CASSLARAGGIGELFF. CDR3 bases: TGCGCCAGCAGCTTGGCCCGAGCAGGGGGCATCGGGGAGCTGTTTTTT. Full variable domain (remainder filled in from reference TRBV5-1 and TRBJ2-2): KAGVTQTPRYLIKTRGQQVTLSCSPISGHRSVSWYQQTPGQGLQFLFEYFSETQRNKGNFPGRFSGRQFSNSRSEMNVSTLELGDSALYLCASSLARAGGIGELFFGEGSRLTVL.